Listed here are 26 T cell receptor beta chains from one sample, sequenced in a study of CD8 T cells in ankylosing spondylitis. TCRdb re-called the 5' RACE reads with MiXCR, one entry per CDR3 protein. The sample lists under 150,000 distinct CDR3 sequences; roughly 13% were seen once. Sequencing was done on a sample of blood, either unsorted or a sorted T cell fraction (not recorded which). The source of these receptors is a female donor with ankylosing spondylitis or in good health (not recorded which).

CDR3 loop: CSAMGDRGRLNTGELFF. The CDR3 coding sequence is TGCAGCGCGATGGGGGACAGGGGGAGGCTGAACACCGGGGAGCTGTTTTTT. This chain joins TRBV29-1 and TRBJ2-2, with 11 bases identical to TRBD1. Germline trimming cut 7 bases from V and 1 base from J; bases unmatched to any gene: 11. The CDR3 spans 17 residues. Germline V lookup: CDR1 SQVTM, CDR2 ANQGSEA.

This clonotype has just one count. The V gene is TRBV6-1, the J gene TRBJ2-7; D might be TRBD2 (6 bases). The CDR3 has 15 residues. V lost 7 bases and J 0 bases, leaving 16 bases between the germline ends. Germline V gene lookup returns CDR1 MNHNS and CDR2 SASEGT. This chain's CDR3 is CASKRAAGGSYEQYF. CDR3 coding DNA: TGTGCCAGCAAAAGGGCGGCCGGGGGCTCCTACGAGCAGTACTTC.

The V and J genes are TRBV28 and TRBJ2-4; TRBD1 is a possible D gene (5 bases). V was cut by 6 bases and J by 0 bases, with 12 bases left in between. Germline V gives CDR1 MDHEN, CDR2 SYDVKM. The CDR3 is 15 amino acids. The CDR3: CASSSPTVAKNIQYF. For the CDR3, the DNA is TGTGCCAGCAGCTCCCCGACAGTAGCCAAAAACATTCAGTACTTC.

In nucleotides, the CDR3 is TGCAGTGCTCGATCTCCGGGACAGGGAAACTATGGCTACACCTTC. The encoded protein is CSARSPGQGNYGYTF. This chain joins TRBV20-1 and TRBJ1-2; 9 bases line up with TRBD1. V gave up 5 bases and J gave up 2 bases; unmatched junction bases: 9. CDR3 size: 15 residues. CDR1 is DFQATT and CDR2 is SNEGSKA in the germline V gene (reference sequence).

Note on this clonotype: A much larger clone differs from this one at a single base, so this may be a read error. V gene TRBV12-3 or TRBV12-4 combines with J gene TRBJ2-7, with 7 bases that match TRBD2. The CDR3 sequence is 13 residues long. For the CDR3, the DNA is TGTGCCAGCAGTTTTGTCGGGGGGTACGACCAGTACTTC. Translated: CASSFVGGYDQYF.

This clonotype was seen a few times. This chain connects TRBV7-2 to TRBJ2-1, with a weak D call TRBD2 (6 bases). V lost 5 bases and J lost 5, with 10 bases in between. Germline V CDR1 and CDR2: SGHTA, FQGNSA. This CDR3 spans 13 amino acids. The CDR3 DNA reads TGTGCCAGCAGCCTGGAGGGGAACAATGAGCAGTTCTTC. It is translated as CASSLEGNNEQFF.

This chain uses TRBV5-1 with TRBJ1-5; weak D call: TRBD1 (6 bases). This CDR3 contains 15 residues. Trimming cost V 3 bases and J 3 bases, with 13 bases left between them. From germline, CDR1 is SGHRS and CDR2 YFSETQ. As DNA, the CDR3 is TGCGCCAGCAGCTGGGGCCCAGGGGACAATCAGCCCCAGCATTTT. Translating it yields CASSWGPGDNQPQHF.

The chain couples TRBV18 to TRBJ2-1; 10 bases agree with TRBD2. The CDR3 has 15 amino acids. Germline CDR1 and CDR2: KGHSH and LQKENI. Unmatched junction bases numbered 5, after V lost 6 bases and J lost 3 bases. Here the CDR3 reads CASSQLAGYYNEQFF. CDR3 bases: TGTGCCAGCTCGCAACTAGCGGGGTACTACAATGAGCAGTTCTTC.

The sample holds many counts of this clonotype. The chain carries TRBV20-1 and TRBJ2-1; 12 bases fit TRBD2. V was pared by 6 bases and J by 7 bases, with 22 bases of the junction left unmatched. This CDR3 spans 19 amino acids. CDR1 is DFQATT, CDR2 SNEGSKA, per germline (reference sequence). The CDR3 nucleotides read TGCAGTGCCTTGCGACTAGCGGGAGCCACAGGGGGTTTGTATAATGAGCAGTTCTTC. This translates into CSALRLAGATGGLYNEQFF.

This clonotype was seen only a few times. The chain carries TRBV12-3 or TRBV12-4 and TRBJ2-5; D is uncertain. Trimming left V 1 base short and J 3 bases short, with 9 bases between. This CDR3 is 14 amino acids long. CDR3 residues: CASSLGRNEETQYF. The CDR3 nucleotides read TGTGCCAGCAGTTTAGGGAGAAACGAAGAGACCCAGTACTTC.

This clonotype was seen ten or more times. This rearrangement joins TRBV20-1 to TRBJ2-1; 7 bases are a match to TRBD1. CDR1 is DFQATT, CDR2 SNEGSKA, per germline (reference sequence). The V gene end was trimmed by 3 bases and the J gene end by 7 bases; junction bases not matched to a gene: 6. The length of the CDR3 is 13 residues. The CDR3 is CSASGQVVNEQFF. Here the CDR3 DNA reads TGCAGTGCTAGCGGACAGGTAGTAAATGAGCAGTTCTTC.

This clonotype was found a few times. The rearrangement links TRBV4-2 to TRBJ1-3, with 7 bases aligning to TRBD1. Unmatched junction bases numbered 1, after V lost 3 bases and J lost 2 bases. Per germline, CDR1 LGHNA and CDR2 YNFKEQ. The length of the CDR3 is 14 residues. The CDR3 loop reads CASSQDRTGNTIYF. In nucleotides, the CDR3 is TGTGCCAGCAGCCAGGACAGGACTGGAAACACCATATATTTT.

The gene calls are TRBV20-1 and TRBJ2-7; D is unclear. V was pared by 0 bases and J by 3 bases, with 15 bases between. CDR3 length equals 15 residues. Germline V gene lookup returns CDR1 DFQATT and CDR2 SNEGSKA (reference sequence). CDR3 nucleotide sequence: TGCAGTGCTAGAGATAAAGGCGTTAGTATCTACGAGCAGTACTTC. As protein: CSARDKGVSIYEQYF.

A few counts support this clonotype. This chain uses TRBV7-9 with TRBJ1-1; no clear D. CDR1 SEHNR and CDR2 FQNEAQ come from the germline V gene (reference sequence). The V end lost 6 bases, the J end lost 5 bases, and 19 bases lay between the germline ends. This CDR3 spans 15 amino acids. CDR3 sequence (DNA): TGTGCCAGCAGGGAGGGAGGGATGACTGTAACTGAAGCTTTCTTT. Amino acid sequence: CASREGGMTVTEAFF. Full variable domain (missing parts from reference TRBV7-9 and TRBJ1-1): DTGVSQNPRHKITKRGQNVTFRCDPISEHNRLYWYRQTLGQGPEFLTYFQNEAQLEKSRLLSDRFSAERPKGSFSTLEIQRTEQGDSAMYLCASREGGMTVTEAFFGQGTRLTVV.

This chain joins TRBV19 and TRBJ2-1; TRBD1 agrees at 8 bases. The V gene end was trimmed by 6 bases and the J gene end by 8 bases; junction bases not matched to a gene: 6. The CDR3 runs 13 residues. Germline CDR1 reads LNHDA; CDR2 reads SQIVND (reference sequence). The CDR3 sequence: CASSPAGGYEQFF. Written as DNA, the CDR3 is TGTGCCAGTAGCCCGGCAGGGGGCTATGAGCAGTTCTTC.

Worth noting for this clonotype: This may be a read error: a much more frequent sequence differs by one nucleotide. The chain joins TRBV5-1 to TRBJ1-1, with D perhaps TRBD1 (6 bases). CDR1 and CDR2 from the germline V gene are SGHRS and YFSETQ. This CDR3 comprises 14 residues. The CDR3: CASILAGVNTEAFF. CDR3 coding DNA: TGCGCCAGCATCTTGGCAGGGGTCAACACTGAAGCTTTCTTT.

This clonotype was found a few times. The CDR3 here is CASSAEAESINIQYF. The CDR3 bases are TGTGCCAGCAGTGCTGAGGCAGAAAGTATAAACATTCAGTACTTC. The chain recombines TRBV2 with TRBJ2-4; D remains ambiguous. This CDR3 region has 15 residues. Trimming removed 4 bases at V and 6 bases at J, with 16 bases between. Germline V gene lookup returns CDR1 SNHLY and CDR2 FYNNEI.

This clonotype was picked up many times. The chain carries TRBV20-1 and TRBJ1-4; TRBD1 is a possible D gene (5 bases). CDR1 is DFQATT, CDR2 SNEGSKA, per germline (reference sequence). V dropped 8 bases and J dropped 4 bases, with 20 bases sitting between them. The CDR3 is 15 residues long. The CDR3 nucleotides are TGCAGTTCTATACCGCCGGGGAGGGGTAATGAAAAACTGTTTTTT. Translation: CSSIPPGRGNEKLFF.

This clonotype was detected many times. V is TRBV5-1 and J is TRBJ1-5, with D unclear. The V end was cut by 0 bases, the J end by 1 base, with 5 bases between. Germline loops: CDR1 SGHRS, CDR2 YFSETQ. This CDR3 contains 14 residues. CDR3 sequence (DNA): TGCGCCAGCAGCTTGGACTGGAGCAATCAGCCCCAGCATTTT. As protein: CASSLDWSNQPQHF. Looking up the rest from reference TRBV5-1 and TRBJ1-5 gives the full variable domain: KAGVTQTPRYLIKTRGQQVTLSCSPISGHRSVSWYQQTPGQGLQFLFEYFSETQRNKGNFPGRFSGRQFSNSRSEMNVSTLELGDSALYLCASSLDWSNQPQHFGDGTRLSIL.

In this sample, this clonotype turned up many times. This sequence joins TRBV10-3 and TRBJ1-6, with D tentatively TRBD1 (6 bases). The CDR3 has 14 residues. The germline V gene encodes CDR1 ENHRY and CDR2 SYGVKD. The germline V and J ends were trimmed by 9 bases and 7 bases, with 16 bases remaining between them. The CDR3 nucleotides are TGTGCCATACAAGGCAGGGGCAACAATTCACCCCTCCACTTT. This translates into CAIQGRGNNSPLHF.

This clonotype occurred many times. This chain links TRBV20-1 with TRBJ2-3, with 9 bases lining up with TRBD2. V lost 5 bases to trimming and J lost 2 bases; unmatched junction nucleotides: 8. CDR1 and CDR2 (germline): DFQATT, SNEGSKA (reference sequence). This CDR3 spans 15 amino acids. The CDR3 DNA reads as TGCAGTGCTTTTAGCGGGAGAACCCCCACAGATACGCAGTATTTT. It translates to CSAFSGRTPTDTQYF.

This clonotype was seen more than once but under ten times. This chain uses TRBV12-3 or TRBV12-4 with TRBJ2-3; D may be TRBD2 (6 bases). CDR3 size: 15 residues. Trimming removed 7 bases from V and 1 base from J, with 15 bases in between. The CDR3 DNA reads TGTGCCAGCACCCCTCCGGGAGTGGGCACAGATACGCAGTATTTT. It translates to CASTPPGVGTDTQYF.

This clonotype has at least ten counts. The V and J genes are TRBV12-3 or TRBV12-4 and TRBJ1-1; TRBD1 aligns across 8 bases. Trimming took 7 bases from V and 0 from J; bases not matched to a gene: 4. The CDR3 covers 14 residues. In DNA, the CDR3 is TGTGCCAGCACGACGACAGGGGTGAACACTGAAGCTTTCTTT. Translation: CASTTTGVNTEAFF.

The CDR3 DNA reads as TGTGCCAGCAGCTTGGGACAGGGGTCGGTGAATGAGCAGTTCTTC. Amino acids: CASSLGQGSVNEQFF. J is TRBJ2-1 and V is TRBV5-5; TRBD1 aligns across 8 bases. CDR1 is SGHKS, CDR2 YYEKEE, per germline (reference sequence). The CDR3 has 15 residues. Trimming removed 0 bases from V and 7 bases from J; junction bases left unmatched: 6.

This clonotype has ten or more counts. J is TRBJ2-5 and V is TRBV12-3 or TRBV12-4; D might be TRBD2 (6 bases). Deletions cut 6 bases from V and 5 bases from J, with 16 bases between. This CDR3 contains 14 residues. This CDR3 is CASRAGTRGETQYF. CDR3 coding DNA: TGTGCCAGCAGGGCGGGGACTCGCGGGGAGACCCAGTACTTC.

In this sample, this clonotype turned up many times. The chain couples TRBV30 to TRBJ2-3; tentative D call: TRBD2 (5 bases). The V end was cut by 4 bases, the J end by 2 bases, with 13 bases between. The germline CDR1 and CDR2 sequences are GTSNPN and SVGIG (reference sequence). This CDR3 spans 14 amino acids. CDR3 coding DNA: TGTGCCTGGACCAACACGGGATACACAGATACGCAGTATTTT. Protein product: CAWTNTGYTDTQYF. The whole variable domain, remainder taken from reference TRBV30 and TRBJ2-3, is SQTIHQWPATLVQPVGSPLSLECTVEGTSNPNLYWYRQAAGRGLQLLFYSVGIGQISSEVPQNLSASRPQDRQFILSSKKLLLSDSGFYLCAWTNTGYTDTQYFGPGTRLTVL.